This T cell receptor (beta chain) was retrieved from a study of OX40 agonist ivuxolimab in advanced cancers. Study-wide findings and caveats: Dosing at 0.1 to 3.0 mg/kg was accompanied by clonal expansion of CD4+ and CD8+ blood T cells by week 6.

This CDR3 has 14 residues. Germline V gene sequence: CDR1 SGHRS, CDR2 YFSETQ. V shed 6 bases, J shed 2 bases, and the junction held 3 bases outside the gene matches. TCRdb's table, derived via immunoSEQ multiplex PCR, lists solely in-frame clones and lacks some. The table includes about 73,000 clones, more than 85% detected once. A remark on this clone: No antigen is known for it.

The sample here was CD4+ or CD8+ T cells sorted from blood, taken in a trial of the OX40 agonist ivuxolimab. The sequence came from an adult with an advanced solid tumor such as melanoma, head and neck, liver or kidney cancer. The rearrangement uses TRBV5-1 and TRBJ2-1; 9 bases map to TRBD1. The CDR3 nucleotides read TGCGCCAGCACCGGGACAGGGACCTACAATGAGCAGTTCTTC. Protein product: CASTGTGTYNEQFF.